This is a list of T cell receptor beta chains from one sample in a study of blood T cells in healthy people across ages. TCRdb called the 5' RACE reads again in MiXCR, with one record for every CDR3 protein. The sample contains 600,000 to 1,000,000 distinct CDR3 sequences, 58% of which appear only once. The sequenced sample was blood. All receptors come from a man aged 30-40 years in good health. Each CDR3 is given without its conserved first and last residue. The D gene is left open where the match is weak.

d_gene: TRBD2; v_gene: TRBV2; j_gene: TRBJ2-1; CDR3aa: ASSQAGEQF
d_gene: TRBD1; v_gene: TRBV28; j_gene: TRBJ2-7; CDR3aa: ASSSPGQGYEQY
d_gene: TRBD2; v_gene: TRBV7-6; j_gene: TRBJ2-7; CDR3aa: ASSSGIAGSGEQY
d_gene: .; v_gene: TRBV29-1; j_gene: TRBJ2-1; CDR3aa: SVGSNQESREQF
d_gene: .; v_gene: TRBV12-3/TRBV12-4; j_gene: TRBJ1-2; CDR3aa: ASSDNMWGYT
d_gene: .; v_gene: TRBV7-2; j_gene: TRBJ2-7; CDR3aa: ASSPVGFYEQY
d_gene: .; v_gene: TRBV20-1; j_gene: TRBJ2-7; CDR3aa: SARERAGIYEQY
d_gene: .; v_gene: TRBV6-1; j_gene: TRBJ2-1; CDR3aa: ASVGASGTTGYNEQF
d_gene: .; v_gene: TRBV20-1; j_gene: TRBJ2-5; CDR3aa: SAATPEALETQY
d_gene: .; v_gene: TRBV4-3; j_gene: TRBJ1-1; CDR3aa: ASSQDLGDTEAF
d_gene: .; v_gene: TRBV20-1; j_gene: TRBJ1-2; CDR3aa: SAVQDYGYT
d_gene: .; v_gene: TRBV12-3/TRBV12-4; j_gene: TRBJ1-4; CDR3aa: ASGHRVTREKLF
d_gene: TRBD2; v_gene: TRBV29-1; j_gene: TRBJ2-7; CDR3aa: SIRGGDEQY
d_gene: .; v_gene: TRBV5-1; j_gene: TRBJ2-1; CDR3aa: ASSLQDLDNEQF
d_gene: TRBD2; v_gene: TRBV20-1; j_gene: TRBJ2-3; CDR3aa: SAPGLAGGTDTQY
d_gene: .; v_gene: TRBV6-6; j_gene: TRBJ1-2; CDR3aa: ASTLTEGNYGYT